Below are 31 T cell receptor beta chains sequenced from a single sample in a study of T cell repertoires in cytomegalovirus infection. Their antigen targets remain unknown. TCRdb re-called the reads through MiXCR, storing one row per CDR3 protein. The table records some 150,000 distinct CDR3 sequences, over 25% of them present only once. This material consisted of CD8+ T cells from cultured PBMCs, taken from culture after CMV antigen stimulation. The receptors shown here come from a human donor in good health (CMV status not recorded). Some clones in this sample may be carry-over from other donors' samples.

V usage is TRBV28 and J usage is TRBJ2-7; D not resolved. Between the trimmed V and J ends, which lost 8 bases and 5 bases, there was a span of 13 bases. Germline V gene sequence: CDR1 MDHEN, CDR2 SYDVKM. The CDR3 consists of 12 residues. Written as DNA, the CDR3 is TGTGCCAGCCGTACCCTTCGGGACGAGCAGTACTTC. Translation: CASRTLRDEQYF.

Only a few counts were recorded for this clonotype. The rearrangement uses TRBV14 and TRBJ2-7; no clear D gene. The CDR3 has 13 residues. The V end was cut by 2 bases, the J end by 0 bases, with 5 bases between. In germline, CDR1 is SGHDN, CDR2 FVKESK. CDR3 DNA: TGTGCCAGCAGCCAACTTTACTCCTACGAGCAGTACTTC. This codes for CASSQLYSYEQYF. Combining the CDR3 with reference TRBV14 and TRBJ2-7 gives the whole variable domain EAGVTQFPSHSVIEKGQTVTLRCDPISGHDNLYWYRRVMGKEIKFLLHFVKESKQDESGMPNNRFLAERTGGTYSTLKVQPAELEDSGVYFCASSQLYSYEQYFGPGTRLTVT.

This chain links TRBV4-3 with TRBJ2-1; no firm D call. CDR3 length equals 12 residues. The germline V gene has CDR1 LGHNA and CDR2 YSLEER. The V gene lost 5 bases and the J gene lost 8 bases, with 10 bases spanning the gap. DNA of the CDR3: TGCGCCAGCAGCGACCTTTTTGATGAGCAGTTCTTC. Translating gives CASSDLFDEQFF.

On this clonotype: A read error may explain this, as a much larger clone is one base away. This chain connects TRBV7-2 to TRBJ2-5; TRBD2 agrees at 12 bases. Germline V gives CDR1 SGHTA, CDR2 FQGNSA. This CDR3 region has 17 residues. CDR3 nucleotide sequence: TGTGCCAACAGCTTAGGGCTAGCGGGGGGGCCGGGGGAGACCCAGTACTTC. Residues: CANSLGLAGGPGETQYF.

The rearrangement links TRBV7-9 to TRBJ2-1; D perhaps matches TRBD1 (5 bases). The CDR3 covers 17 residues. V dropped 3 bases and J dropped 12 bases, with 27 bases sitting between them. CDR1 and CDR2 (germline): SEHNR, FQNEAQ (reference sequence). The CDR3 loop is CASSFPPPTATRVGQFF. As DNA, the CDR3 is TGTGCCAGCAGCTTTCCGCCGCCGACAGCGACGAGAGTTGGGCAGTTCTTC.

J is TRBJ2-6 and V is TRBV6-2 or TRBV6-3; no definite D call. CDR3 length: 16 amino acids. Trimming removed 2 bases at V and 0 bases at J, with 8 bases between. Germline V gene data show CDR1 as MNHEY and CDR2 as SVGEGT. CDR3 bases: TGTGCCAGCAGTTACAATGAGTTCTCTGGGGCCAACGTCCTGACTTTC. Protein product: CASSYNEFSGANVLTF.

This clonotype was seen more than once but under ten times. This chain uses TRBV7-8 with TRBJ2-1; no definite D call. The CDR3 runs 16 residues. Germline V lookup: CDR1 SGHVS, CDR2 FQNEAQ. V was cut by 2 bases and J by 4 bases, with 15 bases left in between. CDR3 amino acids: CASSLLGLEQYNEQFF. The CDR3 DNA is TGTGCCAGCAGCTTATTAGGGCTTGAACAATACAATGAGCAGTTCTTC.

This clonotype has a handful of counts. The J gene is TRBJ1-4, the V gene TRBV7-6; the D is unclear. V was pared by 5 bases and J by 4 bases, with 8 bases between. The germline V gene encodes CDR1 SGHVS and CDR2 FNYEAQ. CDR3 length: 13 residues. CDR3 amino acids: CASSPFSNEKLFF. CDR3 nucleotide sequence: TGTGCCAGCAGCCCATTTAGTAATGAAAAACTGTTTTTT.

This clonotype was observed many times. The J gene is TRBJ2-1, the V gene TRBV4-1, with TRBD1 as a possible D gene (6 bases). Per germline, CDR1 MGHRA and CDR2 YSYEKL. The germline V and J ends were trimmed by 4 bases and 8 bases, with 15 bases remaining between them. The CDR3 is 14 residues long. CDR3 in DNA: TGCGCCAGCAGCCGATCCCCAGGGGCCCATGAGCAGTTCTTC. This encodes CASSRSPGAHEQFF.

This clonotype was observed many times. The V gene is TRBV4-2, the J gene TRBJ2-1; D not certain. This CDR3 comprises 15 residues. V lost 0 bases to trimming and J lost 7 bases, with 13 bases between them. CDR1 LGHNA and CDR2 YNFKEQ come from the germline V gene. CDR3 region: CASSQDLSDSNEQFF. CDR3 coding DNA: TGTGCCAGCAGCCAAGACCTCAGCGATTCTAATGAGCAGTTCTTC.

This clonotype was detected a few times. This rearrangement joins TRBV7-9 to TRBJ2-3; D is uncertain. The CDR3 extends over 14 amino acids. Germline V gives CDR1 SEHNR, CDR2 FQNEAQ (reference sequence). V was clipped by 5 bases and J by 6 bases, with 15 bases between them. This CDR3 reads CASSTEKLRDTQYF. The DNA for the CDR3 is TGTGCCAGCAGCACGGAAAAACTTAGGGATACGCAGTATTTT.

V gene TRBV20-1 combines with J gene TRBJ1-5; TRBD1 matches at 10 bases. The CDR3 loop spans 17 amino acids. Germline trimming cut 5 bases from V and 3 bases from J; bases unmatched to any gene: 13. Looked up from germline, CDR1 is DFQATT and CDR2 is SNEGSKA (reference sequence). CDR3 residues: CSALDSGTGVLNQPQHF. In nucleotides, the CDR3 is TGCAGTGCTCTCGACTCCGGGACAGGGGTTCTCAATCAGCCCCAGCATTTT.

In this sample, this clonotype turned up many times. The genes are TRBV6-1 and TRBJ2-7; D might be TRBD2 (7 bases). V was trimmed by 4 bases and J by 6 bases, leaving 13 bases between them. Germline CDR1 is MNHNS and CDR2 is SASEGT. The CDR3 loop spans 13 amino acids. As DNA, the CDR3 is TGTGCCAGCAGTGGGGGGGGCAGCCCCGAGCAGTACTTC. It specifies CASSGGGSPEQYF.

This clonotype has a handful of counts. The chain is built from TRBV6-5 and TRBJ2-3, with 11 bases that match TRBD2. The CDR3 length is 17 residues. V lost 4 bases to trimming and J lost 3 bases; unmatched junction nucleotides: 9. Germline assignment: CDR1 MNHEY and CDR2 SVGAGI. In nucleotides, the CDR3 is TGTGCCAGCAGTTTGACTAGCGGGGCCATACGGACAGATACGCAGTATTTT. Encoded protein: CASSLTSGAIRTDTQYF.

This clonotype has more than one count but fewer than ten. An end of the junction does not agree with germline; a read error may underlie this. The chain links TRBV10-3 to TRBJ1-1, with D possibly TRBD1 on 6 matching bases. The CDR3 extends over 12 amino acids. The germline V gene has CDR1 ENHRY and CDR2 SYGVKD. The DNA of the CDR3 is TGTGCCATCAGTGAGTCGTTACAGGGAGCTCACTTT. It is translated as CAISESLQGAHF.

CDR3 nucleotide sequence: TGTGCCAGCAGTTTATCATGTTCGGCCCCGGAGGGCTACACCTTC. Its translation: CASSLSCSAPEGYTF. The V gene is TRBV12-3 or TRBV12-4, the J gene TRBJ1-2; D not resolved. This CDR3 has 15 amino acids. Deletions cut 2 bases from V and 8 bases from J, with 18 bases between.

Many counts were recorded for this clonotype. The rearrangement links TRBV7-6 to TRBJ2-2; weak D call: TRBD1 (6 bases). V lost 5 bases and J lost 6, with 13 bases in between. Per the germline V gene, CDR1 is SGHVS and CDR2 is FNYEAQ. This CDR3 is built from 14 residues. The CDR3 DNA follows: TGTGCCAGCAGCCCAGGGGCTAGTCCCGGGGAGCTGTTTTTT. Residues: CASSPGASPGELFF.

This clonotype was seen ten or more times. This chain joins TRBV7-8 and TRBJ2-7; TRBD1 aligns across 10 bases. CDR1 and CDR2 (germline): SGHVS, FQNEAQ. This CDR3 is built from 17 residues. J lost 2 bases, V lost 2 bases, and 9 bases had no gene match. CDR3 coding DNA: TGTGCCAGCAGCTTACCCCCGGGACAGGGGCCGCCCTACGAGCAGTACTTC. This sequence encodes CASSLPPGQGPPYEQYF. The whole variable domain, filled in from reference TRBV7-8 and TRBJ2-7, reads GAGVSQSPRYKVAKRGQDVALRCDPISGHVSLFWYQQALGQGPEFLTYFQNEAQLDKSGLPSDRFFAERPEGSVSTLKIQRTQQEDSAVYLCASSLPPGQGPPYEQYFGPGTRLTVT.

This chain links TRBV7-9 with TRBJ1-1, with D possibly TRBD1 on 5 matching bases. The V end lost 5 bases, the J end lost 1 base, and 11 bases lay between the germline ends. The CDR3 covers 14 residues. Germline V gene sequence: CDR1 SEHNR, CDR2 FQNEAQ (reference sequence). CDR3 nucleotide sequence: TGTGCCAGCAGCGACTGGGGCGGGAACACTGAAGCTTTCTTT. Residues: CASSDWGGNTEAFF.

This clonotype was found a few times. The V gene is TRBV20-1, the J gene TRBJ2-3; the D gene is possibly TRBD2 (6 bases). Germline V lookup: CDR1 DFQATT, CDR2 SNEGSKA (reference sequence). The CDR3 consists of 16 residues. Trimming removed 0 bases at V and 0 bases at J, with 13 bases between. The CDR3 DNA follows: TGCAGTGCTAGAGATCCCCCTAGCGCTAGCACAGATACGCAGTATTTT. Encoded protein: CSARDPPSASTDTQYF.

This clonotype was counted ten times or more. This rearrangement joins TRBV3-1 to TRBJ2-5; D call uncertain. CDR1 is LGHDT, CDR2 YNNKEL, per germline (reference sequence). V was shortened by 1 base and J by 1 base, with 7 bases between the two germline ends. CDR3 size: 14 residues. CDR3 coding DNA: TGTGCCAGCAGCCAAGGAGGATTCCAAGAGACCCAGTACTTC. Translation: CASSQGGFQETQYF.

This clonotype was counted between two and nine times. CDR3 DNA: TGCGCCATCCAACTAGCGAGGAACACCGGGGAGCTGTTTTTT. This gives the protein CAIQLARNTGELFF. The chain recombines TRBV4-1 with TRBJ2-2, with 7 bases lining up with TRBD2. Germline V gene data show CDR1 as MGHRA and CDR2 as YSYEKL. This CDR3 is 14 amino acids long. V lost 10 bases to trimming and J lost 1 base; unmatched junction nucleotides: 6.

In this sample, this clonotype turned up a few times. The chain uses TRBV19 and TRBJ1-1, with D hard to call. CDR3 length equals 11 residues. From germline, CDR1 is LNHDA and CDR2 SQIVND (reference sequence). V gave up 9 bases and J gave up 5 bases, with 10 bases separating them. CDR3 sequence reads: CASTRRTEAFF. The CDR3 coding sequence is TGTGCCAGCACTCGGAGAACTGAAGCTTTCTTT.

The J gene is TRBJ1-6, the V gene TRBV7-3, with TRBD1 matching 7 bases. V gave up 4 bases and J gave up 9 bases; unmatched junction bases: 12. Germline CDR1 reads SGHTA; CDR2 reads FQGTGA. There are 16 residues in the CDR3. The DNA of the CDR3 is TGTGCCAGCAGCTCTCGGGACAGAGGGGATGCTTCACCCCTCCACTTT. Its protein product is CASSSRDRGDASPLHF. The full variable domain, rest sourced from reference TRBV7-3 and TRBJ1-6, is GAGVSQTPSNKVTEKGKYVELRCDPISGHTALYWYRQSLGQGPEFLIYFQGTGAADDSGLPNDRFFAVRPEGSVSTLKIQRTERGDSAVYLCASSSRDRGDASPLHFGNGTRLTVT.

The chain carries TRBV7-6 and TRBJ1-1, with 7 bases aligning to TRBD1. The length of the CDR3 is 17 residues. The germline V gene encodes CDR1 SGHVS and CDR2 FNYEAQ. The trim removed 5 bases at V and 3 bases at J, leaving 15 bases unmatched. The CDR3: CASSPRQGYMSDTEAFF. CDR3 nucleotide sequence: TGTGCCAGCAGCCCGAGACAGGGATATATGTCGGACACTGAAGCTTTCTTT.

This clonotype was seen a handful of times. This chain joins TRBV4-1 and TRBJ2-5, with 12 bases matching TRBD2. The germline V gene has CDR1 MGHRA and CDR2 YSYEKL. The CDR3 length is 16 residues. J was trimmed by 3 bases and V by 5 bases; bases with no gene match: 7. The CDR3, as DNA: TGCGCCAGCAGCGGTCGACTAGCGGGGGCAGAAGAGACCCAGTACTTC. It is translated as CASSGRLAGAEETQYF.

The CDR3: CASSGGQTSYEQYF. In DNA, the CDR3 is TGTGCCAGCAGCGGGGGACAGACCTCCTACGAGCAGTACTTC. The chain uses TRBV7-9 and TRBJ2-7; 7 bases are a match to TRBD1. Germline loops: CDR1 SEHNR, CDR2 FQNEAQ (reference sequence). Unmatched junction bases numbered 4, after V lost 5 bases and J lost 0 bases. This CDR3 is built from 14 residues.

This chain joins TRBV29-1 and TRBJ2-1, with 12 bases aligning to TRBD2. Germline V gives CDR1 SQVTM, CDR2 ANQGSEA. Trimming cost V 1 base and J 0 bases; bases outside gene matches: 10. This CDR3 has 19 amino acids. CDR3 region: CSVEGGTSGGSYSYNEQFF. CDR3 nucleotide sequence: TGCAGCGTTGAAGGGGGAACTAGCGGGGGGTCTTACTCCTACAATGAGCAGTTCTTC.

The chain employs TRBV19 and TRBJ1-2, with D possibly TRBD1 on 5 matching bases. The CDR3 is made up of 16 amino acids. Trimming removed 0 bases at V and 6 bases at J, with 17 bases between. Germline V CDR1 and CDR2: LNHDA, SQIVND (reference sequence). CDR3 amino acids: CASSIDRRGREDGYTF. The CDR3 DNA reads TGTGCCAGTAGTATAGATCGGCGGGGGAGGGAGGATGGCTACACCTTC.

This clonotype was seen many times. This chain uses TRBV4-1 with TRBJ2-5; the match to TRBD2 covers 7 bases. The V gene end was trimmed by 5 bases and the J gene end by 5 bases; junction bases not matched to a gene: 14. The CDR3 sequence is 16 residues long. Germline loops: CDR1 MGHRA, CDR2 YSYEKL. In DNA form, the CDR3 reads TGCGCCAGCAGCTCTCTCGAGACTAGCAGGTTGGAGACCCAGTACTTC. Translated, it gives CASSSLETSRLETQYF.

The V and J genes are TRBV7-9 and TRBJ2-7, with 7 bases that match TRBD2. V lost 4 bases to trimming and J lost 2 bases; unmatched junction nucleotides: 5. This CDR3 region has 14 residues. Germline-derived CDR1 and CDR2 are SEHNR and FQNEAQ (reference sequence). CDR3 loop: CASSSGGGAYEQYF. As DNA, the CDR3 is TGTGCCAGCAGCTCGGGGGGAGGGGCCTACGAGCAGTACTTC.